These 32 T cell receptor beta chains share one sample of origin, sequenced in a study of early T cells in non-severe SARS-CoV-2 infection. TCRdb passed the 5' RACE reads through MiXCR, listing each CDR3 protein once. The profile shows over 45,000 distinct CDR3 sequences, 5.6% of them singletons. The sample taken for sequencing was whole blood. Receptor source: an adult who was a healthcare worker with PCR-confirmed SARS-CoV-2 infection or an uninfected control (not recorded which).

A remark on this clonotype: A much larger clonotype is one base distant, so this may be a read error. The chain uses TRBV19 and TRBJ1-5, with TRBD1 identical over 7 bases. The CDR3 has 16 residues. From germline, CDR1 is LNHDA and CDR2 SQIVND (reference sequence). DNA of the CDR3: TGTACCAGTAGTACCCGGACAGGCCGCCTGCATCAGCCCCAGCATTTT. It translates to CTSSTRTGRLHQPQHF. Full variable domain (remainder filled in from reference TRBV19 and TRBJ1-5): DGGITQSPKYLFRKEGQNVTLSCEQNLNHDAMYWYRQDPGQGLRLIYYSQIVNDFQKGDIAEGYSVSREKKESFPLTVTSAQKNPTAFYLCTSSTRTGRLHQPQHFGDGTRLSIL.

The rearrangement uses TRBV14 and TRBJ2-1; D possibly corresponds to TRBD2 (7 bases). V was clipped by 4 bases and J by 6 bases, with 28 bases between them. In germline, CDR1 is SGHDN, CDR2 FVKESK. The CDR3 loop spans 19 amino acids. The DNA for the CDR3 is TGTGCCAGCAGCCCGACCCACCGGCCCGGGGGGCGCTTTCTCAATGAGCAGTTCTTC. This codes for CASSPTHRPGGRFLNEQFF.

The chain employs TRBV6-6 and TRBJ1-1; tentative D call: TRBD1 (6 bases). This CDR3 contains 14 residues. Per germline, CDR1 MNHNY and CDR2 SVGAGI (reference sequence). Trimming took 4 bases from V and 5 from J, leaving 14 bases between them. CDR3 loop: CASSSQGFKTEAFF. The DNA of the CDR3 is TGTGCCAGCAGTTCGCAGGGGTTTAAAACTGAAGCTTTCTTT.

In this sample, this clonotype turned up many times. The chain employs TRBV5-1 and TRBJ2-7; maybe TRBD1 (6 bases). Germline values: CDR1 SGHRS, CDR2 YFSETQ. CDR3 length equals 16 residues. V shed 2 bases and J shed 1 base, with 16 bases lying between them. The CDR3 nucleotides are TGCGCCAGCAGCTTAAACAGGGTGAACCCATCCTACGAGCAGTACTTC. Its protein product is CASSLNRVNPSYEQYF.

DNA for the CDR3: TGTGCCACCAGTGATCCAAAACAAGAGACCCAGTACTTC. Protein: CATSDPKQETQYF. The chain carries TRBV24-1 and TRBJ2-5; D call uncertain. Germline assignment: CDR1 KGHDR and CDR2 SFDVKD. Trimming pared 3 bases from V and 2 bases from J, leaving 6 bases between. This CDR3 region has 13 residues.

This clonotype was picked up many times. The chain recombines TRBV7-6 with TRBJ1-5; the match to TRBD1 covers 7 bases. The germline V gene has CDR1 SGHVS and CDR2 FNYEAQ. The CDR3 runs 15 residues. Trimming at V came to 5 bases and at J to 0 bases, leaving 4 bases not matched to a gene. CDR3 sequence (DNA): TGTGCCAGCAGCCTAACAGGGGATAGCAATCAGCCCCAGCATTTT. Translating gives CASSLTGDSNQPQHF.

Many counts were recorded for this clonotype. The J gene is TRBJ2-3, the V gene TRBV4-2, with TRBD2 identical over 7 bases. After removal of 4 bases from V and 4 bases from J, the junction contained 14 bases not matched to a gene. Looked up from germline, CDR1 is LGHNA and CDR2 is YNFKEQ. This CDR3 comprises 17 residues. The CDR3 sequence: CASSPTGTGEGPDTQYF. The CDR3 DNA sequence: TGTGCCAGCAGCCCCACCGGAACGGGGGAGGGTCCAGATACGCAGTATTTT.

The table lists this clonotype with many counts. The chain links TRBV20-1 to TRBJ2-3; 12 nucleotides match TRBD2. Trimming removed 5 bases from V and 4 bases from J; junction bases left unmatched: 10. The germline CDR1 and CDR2 sequences are DFQATT and SNEGSKA (reference sequence). CDR3 size: 16 residues. CDR3 DNA sequence: TGCAGTGCTCCCAGTCGGGCTAGCGGGAGGGCAGATACGCAGTATTTT. Residues: CSAPSRASGRADTQYF.

This clonotype was observed many times. The chain links TRBV29-1 to TRBJ1-1; TRBD1 might be the D (6 bases). The ends were cut back, 7 bases at V and 2 bases at J, with 17 bases in the middle. CDR1 is SQVTM and CDR2 is ANQGSEA in the germline V gene. The CDR3 is 14 residues long. The CDR3 loop reads CSAKKGGGNTEAFF. In nucleotides, the CDR3 is TGCAGCGCCAAAAAGGGGGGGGGCAACACTGAAGCTTTCTTT.

This clonotype was detected ten times or more. This chain joins TRBV6-1 and TRBJ1-2; 7 nucleotides match TRBD1. CDR1 and CDR2 (germline): MNHNS, SASEGT. This CDR3 is 13 amino acids long. V lost 3 bases to trimming and J lost 4 bases; unmatched junction nucleotides: 2. CDR3 DNA sequence: TGTGCCAGCAGTGAGAGACAGGGCTATGGCTACACCTTC. Translation: CASSERQGYGYTF.

At least ten counts were recorded for this clonotype. This sequence joins TRBV5-1 and TRBJ2-6; the D call may be TRBD1 or TRBD2 (5 bases each). Germline V gene data show CDR1 as SGHRS and CDR2 as YFSETQ. This CDR3 is built from 15 residues. Trimming pared 7 bases from V and 4 bases from J, leaving 15 bases between. CDR3 amino acids: CASGERGVGANVLTF. CDR3 sequence (DNA): TGCGCCAGCGGAGAGAGAGGGGTCGGGGCCAACGTCCTGACTTTC.

This clonotype was observed many times. This chain uses TRBV10-3 with TRBJ1-5; D is perhaps TRBD1 (6 bases). CDR1 is ENHRY and CDR2 is SYGVKD in the germline V gene. V lost 6 bases and J lost 3, with 15 bases in between. The CDR3 length is 15 residues. The CDR3 protein is CAISPTGDLNQPQHF. The CDR3 coding sequence is TGTGCCATCAGCCCGACAGGAGACCTCAATCAGCCCCAGCATTTT.

The chain combines TRBV7-8 with TRBJ2-3, with 9 bases that match TRBD2. Germline loops: CDR1 SGHVS, CDR2 FQNEAQ. V shed 6 bases, J shed 2 bases, and the junction held 12 bases outside the gene matches. This CDR3 is 17 amino acids long. The CDR3 loop is CASSPLGGRAITDTQYF. The CDR3 nucleotides are TGTGCCAGCAGTCCCTTGGGCGGGAGGGCGATCACAGATACGCAGTATTTT.

In this sample, this clonotype turned up many times. This chain connects TRBV20-1 to TRBJ2-1; D gene unclear. V was shortened by 5 bases and J by 6 bases, with 14 bases between the two germline ends. The germline V gene has CDR1 DFQATT and CDR2 SNEGSKA (reference sequence). The length of the CDR3 is 13 residues. The CDR3 nucleotides are TGCAGTGCTCGACCACGCCAGAGCAATGAGCAGTTCTTC. Protein product: CSARPRQSNEQFF.

Ten or more counts support this clonotype. The V call is TRBV11-1, the J call TRBJ2-5; D tentatively fits TRBD1 or TRBD2 (6 bases each). The CDR3 runs 15 residues. From germline, CDR1 is SGHAT and CDR2 FQDESV (reference sequence). Trimming cost V 0 bases and J 1 base, with 9 bases left between them. DNA for the CDR3: TGTGCCAGCAGCTTAGCGGGGGGCCCCCAAGAGACCCAGTACTTC. Protein: CASSLAGGPQETQYF. The variable domain in full, completed from reference TRBV11-1 and TRBJ2-5, reads EAEVAQSPRYKITEKSQAVAFWCDPISGHATLYWYRQILGQGPELLVQFQDESVVDDSQLPKDRFSAERLKGVDSTLKIQPAELGDSAMYLCASSLAGGPQETQYFGPGTRLLVL.

The chain joins TRBV28 to TRBJ1-2; D is ambiguous. Trimming removed 5 bases from V and 5 bases from J, with 9 bases in between. CDR1 and CDR2 from the germline V gene are MDHEN and SYDVKM. There are 12 residues in the CDR3. CDR3 amino acids: CASSPRIYGYTF. The CDR3 DNA reads as TGTGCCAGCAGTCCCCGGATTTATGGCTACACCTTC.

This clonotype is a singleton in its sample. This may be a read error: a much more frequent sequence differs by one nucleotide. The chain uses TRBV5-1 and TRBJ2-7, with TRBD1 matching over 8 bases. Germline CDR1 is SGHRS and CDR2 is YFSETQ. The CDR3 length is 14 residues. Trimming took 4 bases from V and 8 from J; bases not matched to a gene: 11. CDR3 loop: CASSGQGSMYKQYF. The CDR3 bases are TGCGCCAGCAGCGGACAGGGATCGATGTACAAGCAGTACTTC.

Relative to its sample, this clonotype is medium-sized. V and J are TRBV2 and TRBJ2-1; D is uncertain. The CDR3 consists of 13 residues. With 11 bases removed from V and 4 bases from J, the gap between germline ends came to 15 bases. The germline CDR1 and CDR2 sequences are SNHLY and FYNNEI. The CDR3 sequence is CARGSYTYNEQFF. DNA of the CDR3: TGTGCCCGTGGAAGTTATACTTACAATGAGCAGTTCTTC.

This clonotype was picked up many times. V gene TRBV18 combines with J gene TRBJ2-7; 7 bases are a match to TRBD1. V lost 1 base and J lost 0; bases outside the gene matches: 3. The CDR3 consists of 15 residues. The germline CDR1 and CDR2 sequences are KGHSH and LQKENI. The CDR3: CASSPRAGGSYEQYF. The CDR3, as DNA: TGTGCCAGCTCACCACGGGCAGGGGGCTCCTACGAGCAGTACTTC.

This clonotype was seen many times. The chain has TRBV15 and TRBJ2-7; D may be TRBD2 (5 bases). The CDR3 is 15 residues long. With 1 base removed from V and 3 bases from J, the gap between germline ends came to 13 bases. Germline V lookup: CDR1 LNHNV, CDR2 YYDKDF (reference sequence). CDR3 sequence reads: CATSRGESDYYEQYF. CDR3 nucleotides: TGTGCCACCAGCAGAGGGGAGTCCGACTACTACGAGCAGTACTTC.

Ten or more counts support this clonotype. The chain joins TRBV3-1 to TRBJ2-7; D is undetermined. Germline V gives CDR1 LGHDT, CDR2 YNNKEL (reference sequence). Trimming took 4 bases from V and 6 from J, leaving 22 bases between them. The CDR3 has 16 amino acids. CDR3 sequence: CASSPKSSEFTREQYF. CDR3 DNA sequence: TGTGCCAGCAGCCCGAAGTCATCCGAATTCACGCGCGAGCAGTACTTC.

This clonotype was seen repeatedly, ten times or more. This chain links TRBV7-2 with TRBJ1-5; D perhaps matches TRBD1 (5 bases). V was trimmed by 5 bases and J by 4 bases, leaving 15 bases between them. CDR3 size: 15 residues. Germline CDR1 SGHTA, CDR2 FQGNSA. CDR3: CASSPRLEGNQPQHF. The CDR3 DNA follows: TGTGCCAGCAGCCCGCGGCTCGAGGGGAATCAGCCCCAGCATTTT.

This clonotype was recorded at least ten times. This CDR3 reads CASSELIGNEQFF. DNA of the CDR3: TGTGCCAGCAGTGAATTGATAGGCAATGAGCAGTTCTTC. The V gene is TRBV2, the J gene TRBJ2-1; D not resolved. CDR3 size: 13 residues. Trimming shortened V by 2 bases and J by 6 bases, and 8 bases separated the two germline ends. Germline-derived CDR1 and CDR2 are SNHLY and FYNNEI.

As to this clonotype: A much larger clone lies one base from this, so it may be a read error. The chain carries TRBV10-2 and TRBJ2-7; D gene unclear. The CDR3 spans 11 residues. Germline assignment: CDR1 WSHSY and CDR2 SAAADI. As DNA, the CDR3 is TGCGCCAGCGGTGACCCCTACGAGCAGTACTTC. Translation gives CASGDPYEQYF.

This clonotype was counted at least ten times. This rearrangement joins TRBV7-9 to TRBJ1-5; D is undetermined. CDR3 size: 15 residues. Germline V gene sequence: CDR1 SEHNR, CDR2 FQNEAQ (reference sequence). The V end was cut by 5 bases, the J end by 2 bases, with 13 bases between. The CDR3 DNA sequence: TGTGCCAGCAGCCCCTCCAGCGGAGGCAATCAGCCCCAGCATTTT. Amino acids: CASSPSSGGNQPQHF.

This chain links TRBV4-3 with TRBJ2-4; 7 bases map to TRBD2. The V gene end was trimmed by 0 bases and the J gene end by 6 bases; junction bases not matched to a gene: 11. Germline-derived CDR1 and CDR2 are LGHNA and YSLEER. The CDR3 is made up of 17 amino acids. CDR3 loop: CASSQDLGPGGRNIQYF. The CDR3 region has the DNA TGCGCCAGCAGCCAAGATCTAGGGCCCGGGGGGAGAAACATTCAGTACTTC.

This clonotype was observed at least ten times. The CDR3 DNA follows: TGTGCCAGCAGTGTGGCTACGAACACTGAAGCTTTCTTT. Residues: CASSVATNTEAFF. The chain has TRBV6-4 and TRBJ1-1; D ambiguous. The V end was cut by 4 bases, the J end by 1 base, with 7 bases between. The CDR3 is made up of 13 amino acids. The germline V gene encodes CDR1 MRHNA and CDR2 SNTAGT.

This clonotype was seen a handful of times. The rearrangement links TRBV29-1 to TRBJ2-1; TRBD1 aligns across 7 bases. The CDR3 is made up of 13 amino acids. Trimming removed 6 bases from V and 1 base from J; junction bases left unmatched: 3. CDR1 and CDR2 (germline): SQVTM, ANQGSEA. This CDR3 is CSVGTVSYNEQFF. The CDR3 bases are TGCAGCGTCGGGACAGTTTCCTACAATGAGCAGTTCTTC.

Concerning this clonotype itself: A read error may account for a junction end that differs from germline. The chain uses TRBV29-1 and TRBJ1-2, with D maybe TRBD1 (5 bases). The germline CDR1 and CDR2 sequences are SQVTM and ANQGSEA. The CDR3 runs to 12 residues. The CDR3 loop reads CSGGTARDGYAF. CDR3 bases: TGCAGCGGTGGGACCGCTCGTGATGGCTACGCCTTC.

This clonotype appeared many times. The chain joins TRBV7-6 to TRBJ2-1; 11 nucleotides match TRBD2. V trimming: 5 bases; J trimming: 6 bases; junction bases outside the gene matches: 6. The CDR3 has 15 residues. Per the germline V gene, CDR1 is SGHVS and CDR2 is FNYEAQ. The CDR3 sequence is CASSRGLAGGNEQFF. The CDR3 DNA follows: TGTGCCAGCAGCCGAGGACTAGCGGGTGGCAATGAGCAGTTCTTC. The whole variable domain, remainder taken from reference TRBV7-6 and TRBJ2-1, is GAGVSQSPRYKVTKRGQDVALRCDPISGHVSLYWYRQALGQGPEFLTYFNYEAQQDKSGLPNDRFSAERPEGSISTLTIQRTEQRDSAMYRCASSRGLAGGNEQFFGPGTRLTVL.

This clonotype was recorded at least ten times. V usage is TRBV6-2 or TRBV6-3 and J usage is TRBJ1-2; D ambiguous. The CDR3 totals 13 residues. Germline assignment: CDR1 MNHEY and CDR2 SVGEGT. The V and J ends lost 6 bases and 3 bases respectively, with 11 bases between them. The CDR3 DNA reads as TGTGCCAGCAGCCACGGGGAGGACTATGGCTACACCTTC. Its translation is CASSHGEDYGYTF.

The V gene is TRBV19, the J gene TRBJ1-1; D might be TRBD1 (5 bases). V shed 9 bases and J shed 7 bases, with 21 bases lying between them. The CDR3 is 14 amino acids. The germline CDR1 and CDR2 sequences are LNHDA and SQIVND (reference sequence). The CDR3 loop reads CASNSPGGTLEAFF. CDR3 coding DNA: TGTGCCAGCAACAGCCCCGGGGGAACACTTGAAGCTTTCTTT.